The 25 T cell receptor beta chains listed next were all sequenced from one sample in a study of shared clonotypes between healthy human individuals (TCRdb year 2020). Library creation used the immunoSEQ multiplex PCR assay. The table was pulled from immuneACCESS by TCRdb, which kept in-frame rearrangements only. Such tables lose some clones; where checked, under half of the loss comes from unresolved V genes, and the rest has no known cause. The sample profile shows 2.5 million or so clones; approximately 94% of them were found once. The ten biggest clones cover around 0.14% of the sample. Sequenced: naive CD4+ T cells sorted from blood. Taken with the paper, the label for cell subset or site translates to: CD45RA+ positively selected. Receptor source: a man aged 18 to 35 in good health.

The chain has TRBV2 and TRBJ2-7, with D maybe TRBD2 (6 bases). CDR3 length equals 11 residues. Trimming took off 7 bases at V and 4 bases at J, with 8 bases between the two ends. Germline lookup yields CDR1 SNHLY and CDR2 FYNNEI. The CDR3 here is CASMEGYEQYF. As DNA, the CDR3 is TGTGCCAGCATGGAGGGGTACGAGCAGTACTTC.

The chain has TRBV9 and TRBJ1-5; D gene ambiguous. Trimming shortened V by 0 bases and J by 3 bases, and 10 bases separated the two germline ends. CDR1 SGDLS and CDR2 YYNGEE come from the germline V gene. The CDR3 spans 15 residues. In DNA form, the CDR3 reads TGTGCCAGCAGCGTAGATGGGAGAACCAATCAGCCCCAGCATTTT. Protein product: CASSVDGRTNQPQHF. Combining the CDR3 with reference TRBV9 and TRBJ1-5 gives the whole variable domain DSGVTQTPKHLITATGQRVTLRCSPRSGDLSVYWYQQSLDQGLQFLIQYYNGEERAKGNILERFSAQQFPDLHSELNLSSLELGDSALYFCASSVDGRTNQPQHFGDGTRLSIL.

The chain carries TRBV4-1 and TRBJ2-7, with 9 bases aligning to TRBD1. The CDR3 loop spans 15 amino acids. With V trimmed by 6 bases and J by 2 bases, 8 bases remained unmatched. Germline V gene data show CDR1 as MGHRA and CDR2 as YSYEKL. The CDR3 DNA follows: TGCGCCAGCAGTTGGGGACAGGGCCGCCCCTACGAGCAGTACTTC. Protein sequence: CASSWGQGRPYEQYF.

V gene TRBV12-5 combines with J gene TRBJ2-1; 7 bases fit TRBD1. V lost 3 bases, J lost 0 bases, and 5 bases stayed unmatched. Looked up from germline, CDR1 is LGHNT and CDR2 is FRNRAP. The CDR3 covers 16 residues. CDR3 DNA: TGTGCTAGTGGTTTCCAGGGGACAGCCTCCTACAATGAGCAGTTCTTC. Its protein product is CASGFQGTASYNEQFF.

This clone was seen only a few times. Other DNA sequences in this sample translate to the same CDR3. The chain couples TRBV19 to TRBJ1-5, with D possibly TRBD1 on 6 matching bases. This CDR3 has 14 amino acids. The germline V and J ends were trimmed by 9 bases and 3 bases, with 15 bases remaining between them. Germline V CDR1 and CDR2: LNHDA, SQIVND (reference sequence). CDR3 DNA sequence: TGTGCCAGCAGTTACAGGGAGGACAATCAGCCCCAGCATTTT. Protein sequence: CASSYREDNQPQHF. Full variable domain (rest looked up from reference TRBV19 and TRBJ1-5): DGGITQSPKYLFRKEGQNVTLSCEQNLNHDAMYWYRQDPGQGLRLIYYSQIVNDFQKGDIAEGYSVSREKKESFPLTVTSAQKNPTAFYLCASSYREDNQPQHFGDGTRLSIL.

The table lists this clone with a few counts. The chain links TRBV12-5 to TRBJ2-2, with D uncertain. Looked up from germline, CDR1 is LGHNT and CDR2 is FRNRAP. The CDR3 consists of 15 residues. V was cut by 5 bases and J by 3 bases, with 13 bases left in between. The CDR3, as DNA: TGTGCTAGTGGTAACGGGCCGCTTTACACCGGGGAGCTGTTTTTT. It is translated as CASGNGPLYTGELFF.

V usage is TRBV20-1 and J usage is TRBJ2-2; no reliable D call. The length of the CDR3 is 11 residues. CDR1 is DFQATT, CDR2 SNEGSKA, per germline (reference sequence). Trimming took 4 bases from V and 9 from J, leaving 9 bases between them. In nucleotides, the CDR3 is TGCAGTGCTAAACAAGACTGGGAGCTGTTTTTT. It codes for CSAKQDWELFF.

The gene calls are TRBV2 and TRBJ2-3; TRBD1 might be the D (6 bases). CDR3 length: 14 residues. The germline V gene encodes CDR1 SNHLY and CDR2 FYNNEI. The V end lost 6 bases, the J end lost 2 bases, and 12 bases lay between the germline ends. The CDR3 DNA sequence: TGTGCCAGCAGCCGGGACACCTCCACAGATACGCAGTATTTT. Translating it yields CASSRDTSTDTQYF.

The chain employs TRBV9 and TRBJ2-5; 12 bases agree with TRBD2. J gave up 8 bases and V 3 bases, and 8 bases lay outside the gene matches. The CDR3 is 15 residues long. Per the germline V gene, CDR1 is SGDLS and CDR2 is YYNGEE. The CDR3 protein is CASSDLLAGGSTQYF. The CDR3 nucleotides read TGTGCCAGCAGCGACCTACTAGCGGGAGGCTCCACCCAGTACTTC.

The CDR3 region has the DNA TGTGCCAGCAGAGACCTAGCGGCGGGTTACAATGAGCAGTTCTTC. Protein: CASRDLAAGYNEQFF. The rearrangement links TRBV6-1 to TRBJ2-1, with TRBD2 matching 7 bases. CDR3 length: 15 residues. From germline, CDR1 is MNHNS and CDR2 SASEGT. Trimming took 6 bases from V and 4 from J; bases not matched to a gene: 9.

The rearrangement uses TRBV30 and TRBJ2-1, with TRBD1 matching over 9 bases. The CDR3 loop spans 17 amino acids. The ends lost 1 base at V and 4 bases at J; junction bases unmatched: 11. Germline lookup yields CDR1 GTSNPN and CDR2 SVGIG (reference sequence). The DNA of the CDR3 is TGTGCCTGGAGTGGCACCGGGGACAGGGTGTCTTACAATGAGCAGTTCTTC. It translates to CAWSGTGDRVSYNEQFF.

The chain employs TRBV6-5 and TRBJ2-7; possibly TRBD1 for D (5 bases). The CDR3 is made up of 13 amino acids. Germline CDR1 MNHEY, CDR2 SVGAGI. V lost 6 bases to trimming and J lost 2 bases, with 11 bases between them. The CDR3 sequence is CASRPQGTYEQYF. The CDR3 DNA reads as TGTGCCAGCAGACCCCAGGGTACCTACGAGCAGTACTTC.

The genes are TRBV27 and TRBJ2-7; D gene uncertain. V lost 0 bases to trimming and J lost 5 bases, with 2 bases between them. CDR1 and CDR2 (germline): MNHEY, SMNVEV (reference sequence). This CDR3 has 11 residues. This chain's CDR3 is CASSLSNEQYF. The CDR3 DNA is TGTGCCAGCAGTTTATCGAACGAGCAGTACTTC.

On this clone itself: The same CDR3 is also encoded by other DNA sequences in this sample. The V gene is TRBV5-1, the J gene TRBJ2-5, with a possible D match to TRBD2 (6 bases). V dropped 0 bases and J dropped 4 bases, with 10 bases sitting between them. The length of the CDR3 is 14 residues. Germline V gene data show CDR1 as SGHRS and CDR2 as YFSETQ. CDR3 coding DNA: TGCGCCAGCAGCTTGGCCGGAGGGGCAGAGACCCAGTACTTC. This codes for CASSLAGGAETQYF.

This clone showed up just once. The V call is TRBV5-4, the J call TRBJ2-3; 11 bases fit TRBD1. Germline lookup yields CDR1 SGHNT and CDR2 YYREEE (reference sequence). This CDR3 region has 15 residues. Trimming at V came to 4 bases and at J to 2 bases, leaving 3 bases not matched to a gene. This CDR3 is CASSGGQGVTDTQYF. The CDR3 coding sequence is TGTGCCAGCAGCGGGGGACAGGGGGTCACAGATACGCAGTATTTT.

J is TRBJ2-1 and V is TRBV5-4; D possibly corresponds to TRBD2 (5 bases). V was shortened by 4 bases and J by 0 bases, with 11 bases between the two germline ends. The V gene's germline CDR1 is SGHNT and CDR2 YYREEE (reference sequence). The CDR3 totals 15 residues. The CDR3, as DNA: TGTGCCAGCAGCCATAGCGCCAGCTCCTACAATGAGCAGTTCTTC. Its protein is CASSHSASSYNEQFF.

Only one count was recorded for this clone. This chain uses TRBV5-4 with TRBJ1-1, with TRBD1 matching over 7 bases. Germline values: CDR1 SGHNT, CDR2 YYREEE (reference sequence). V lost 7 bases, J lost 1 base, and 10 bases stayed unmatched. The CDR3 sequence is 15 residues long. The CDR3 loop reads CASRLDRAGNTEAFF. CDR3 in DNA: TGTGCCAGCCGTTTAGACAGGGCTGGGAACACTGAAGCTTTCTTT.

The chain uses TRBV7-2 and TRBJ2-7; possibly TRBD2 for D (7 bases). The germline gives CDR1 SGHTA, CDR2 FQGNSA. The CDR3 is 14 amino acids. V shed 5 bases and J shed 7 bases, with 18 bases lying between them. The CDR3 protein is CASSLGGGSREQYF. CDR3 DNA: TGTGCCAGCAGCCTTGGGGGCGGGAGTCGGGAGCAGTACTTC.

The chain joins TRBV5-1 to TRBJ2-7; D unresolved. The CDR3 runs 13 residues. CDR1 is SGHRS, CDR2 YFSETQ, per germline. Trimming shortened V by 4 bases and J by 6 bases, and 14 bases separated the two germline ends. The CDR3 nucleotides read TGCGCCAGCAGCCCCACTTCATCGCGCGAGCAGTACTTC. It codes for CASSPTSSREQYF. Using reference TRBV5-1 and TRBJ2-7 for the parts outside the CDR3, the full variable domain is KAGVTQTPRYLIKTRGQQVTLSCSPISGHRSVSWYQQTPGQGLQFLFEYFSETQRNKGNFPGRFSGRQFSNSRSEMNVSTLELGDSALYLCASSPTSSREQYFGPGTRLTVT.

The chain couples TRBV6-6 to TRBJ2-2, with D maybe TRBD1 (6 bases). The CDR3 covers 15 residues. V lost 7 bases and J 1 base, leaving 13 bases between the germline ends. From germline, CDR1 is MNHNY and CDR2 SVGAGI (reference sequence). CDR3 sequence reads: CASTSLTGNTGELFF. The DNA of the CDR3 is TGTGCCAGCACCAGCCTGACAGGGAACACCGGGGAGCTGTTTTTT.

Worth noting for this clone: Other nucleotide sequences in the sample specify the same CDR3. Written as DNA, the CDR3 is TGTGCCTGGAGTGTACTAGGTCCTAATGAAAAACTGTTTTTT. Its translation: CAWSVLGPNEKLFF. The chain links TRBV30 to TRBJ1-4; D unclear. Trimming removed 0 bases at V and 3 bases at J, with 8 bases between. Looked up from germline, CDR1 is GTSNPN and CDR2 is SVGIG (reference sequence). The CDR3 covers 14 residues.

Notes on this clone: Other DNA sequences in the same sample also yield this CDR3. The chain recombines TRBV19 with TRBJ2-2; 7 bases line up with TRBD2. The V and J ends lost 3 bases and 4 bases, in that order; junction bases with no gene match: 2. CDR3 length equals 14 residues. CDR1 and CDR2 (germline): LNHDA, SQIVND (reference sequence). This CDR3 is CASSIVAGTGELFF. CDR3 bases: TGTGCCAGTAGTATTGTAGCGGGCACCGGGGAGCTGTTTTTT.

Comments on this clone: Other DNA sequences in the same sample also yield this CDR3. V and J are TRBV5-1 and TRBJ2-7; D unresolved. Germline CDR1 is SGHRS and CDR2 is YFSETQ. The CDR3 has 14 amino acids. Trimming removed 0 bases at V and 3 bases at J, with 10 bases between. Here the CDR3 reads CASSLAPGNYEQYF. The CDR3 DNA reads as TGCGCCAGCAGCTTGGCCCCTGGGAACTACGAGCAGTACTTC.

To note about this clone: The sample carries other DNA sequences with the same CDR3. The rearrangement joins TRBV6-5 to TRBJ2-3, with D unresolved. CDR1 and CDR2 from the germline V gene are MNHEY and SVGAGI. CDR3 length equals 12 residues. The germline V and J ends were trimmed by 6 bases and 3 bases, with 7 bases remaining between them. The CDR3 region is CASSQTTDTQYF. The CDR3 DNA reads as TGTGCCAGCAGCCAAACTACAGATACGCAGTATTTT.

The V and J genes are TRBV18 and TRBJ2-5; D is possibly TRBD1 or TRBD2 (5 bases each). Per the germline V gene, CDR1 is KGHSH and CDR2 is LQKENI. The CDR3 covers 16 residues. Between the trimmed V and J ends, which lost 5 bases and 4 bases, there was a span of 20 bases. For the CDR3, the DNA is TGTGCCAGCTCATCGGGACGACTAAGGTGGGCAGAGACCCAGTACTTC. Its translation: CASSSGRLRWAETQYF.